This TCR beta chain was retrieved from a study of blood T cell repertoires in COVID-19. Study as a whole: Researchers got acute and convalescent COVID-19 samples from the United States, Italy and Spain.

TCRdb keeps only in-frame clones here, not all; method: immunoSEQ multiplex PCR. The sample contains around 300,000 clones, 88% of which appear only once. From germline, CDR1 is KGHSH and CDR2 LQKENI. The CDR3 is 13 amino acids. Between the trimmed V and J ends, which lost 3 bases and 6 bases, there was a span of 11 bases. The specimen was peripheral blood. The chain employs TRBV18 and TRBJ1-2; possibly TRBD1 for D (6 bases). The receptor was derived from a woman aged 30 to 39 with COVID-19, enrolled during active disease. The CDR3 spells CASSPGRGDGYTF. CDR3 coding DNA: TGTGCCAGCTCACCGGGCAGGGGAGATGGCTACACCTTC.